This TCR beta chain comes out of a study of blood T cell repertoires in COVID-19. For the study at large: Researchers got acute and convalescent COVID-19 samples from the United States, Italy and Spain. The cDNA or gDNA used as material had been derived from T cells, B-cell-depleted T cells, or PBMCs.

CDR3 length: 15 residues. Trimming took 1 base from V and 2 from J, leaving 13 bases between them. In germline, CDR1 is SGHRS, CDR2 YFSETQ. Participant-given clinical history determined each cohort assignment. Donors of Cohort 3 who recovered were those that had two negative PCRs, clearance, or symptom resolution. Profiling relied on immunoSEQ multiplex PCR, and the TCRdb table lists in-frame clones only, not all of them. Of 150,000 to 200,000 clones listed, about 84% are singletons. The V and J genes are TRBV5-1 and TRBJ2-7, with D tentatively TRBD1 (6 bases). Material for sequencing was PBMCs or T cells enriched from blood (not recorded which). The sequence derives from a woman in her thirties who had recovered from COVID-19. The CDR3: CASSLTGTSTYEQYF. As DNA, the CDR3 is TGCGCCAGCAGCTTGACCGGGACATCGACCTACGAGCAGTACTTC.